The entry below describes one TCR beta chain. This entry is derived from a study of blood T cell repertoires in COVID-19. The repertoire was sequenced with immunoSEQ multiplex PCR; TCRdb's copy has only in-frame clones and lacks some. The sample carries roughly 34,000 clones, 70% to 80% recorded once. The germline gives CDR1 SGHAT, CDR2 FQNNGV. With 1 base removed from V and 0 bases from J, the gap between germline ends came to 10 bases. There are 16 residues in the CDR3. Sequencing was carried out using peripheral blood. The receptor was isolated from a human donor in a cohort sampled during active COVID-19. This chain joins TRBV11-2 and TRBJ2-1, with D unresolved. The CDR3 reads CASSLGAESSYNEQFF. CDR3 nucleotide sequence: TGTGCCAGCAGCTTAGGGGCAGAAAGCTCCTACAATGAGCAGTTCTTC.